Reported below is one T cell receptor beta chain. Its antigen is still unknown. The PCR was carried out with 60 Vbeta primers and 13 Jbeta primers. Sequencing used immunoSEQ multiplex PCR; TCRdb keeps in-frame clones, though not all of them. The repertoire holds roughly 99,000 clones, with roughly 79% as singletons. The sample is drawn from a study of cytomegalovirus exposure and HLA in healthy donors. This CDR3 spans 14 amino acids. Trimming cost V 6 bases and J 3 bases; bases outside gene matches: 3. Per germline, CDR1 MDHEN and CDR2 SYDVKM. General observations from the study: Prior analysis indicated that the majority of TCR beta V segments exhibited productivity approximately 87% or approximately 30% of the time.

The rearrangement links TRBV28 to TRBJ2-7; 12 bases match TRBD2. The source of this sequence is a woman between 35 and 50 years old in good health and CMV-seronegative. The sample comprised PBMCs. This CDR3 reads CASSGLAGRYEQYF. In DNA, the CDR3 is TGTGCCAGCAGCGGACTAGCGGGGCGCTACGAGCAGTACTTC.